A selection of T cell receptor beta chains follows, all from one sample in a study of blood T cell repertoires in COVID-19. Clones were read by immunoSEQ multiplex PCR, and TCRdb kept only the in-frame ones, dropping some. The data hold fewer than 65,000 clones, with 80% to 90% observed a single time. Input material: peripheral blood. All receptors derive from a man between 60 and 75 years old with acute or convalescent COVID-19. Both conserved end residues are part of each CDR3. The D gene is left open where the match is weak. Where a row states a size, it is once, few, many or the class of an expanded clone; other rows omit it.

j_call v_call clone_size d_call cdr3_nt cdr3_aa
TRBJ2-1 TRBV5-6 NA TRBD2 TGTGCCAGCGAAGTCCGGGGAGGGAATGAGCAGTTCTTC CASEVRGGNEQFF
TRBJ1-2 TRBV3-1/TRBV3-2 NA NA TGTGCCAGCAGCATAGGACAGATCTATGGCTACACCTTC CASSIGQIYGYTF
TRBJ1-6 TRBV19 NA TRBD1 TGTGCCAGTAGTATTTGGGACAGGGAAACACCCCTCCACTTT CASSIWDRETPLHF
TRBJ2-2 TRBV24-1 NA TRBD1 TGTGCCACCAGTGATTCCGTGGGGACAGGGTCCACCGGGGAGCTGTTTTTT CATSDSVGTGSTGELFF
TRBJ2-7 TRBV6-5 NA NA TGTGCCAGCAGTTATTTGGGGGGGCCACGCTACGAGCAGTACTTC CASSYLGGPRYEQYF
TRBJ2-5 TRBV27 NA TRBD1 TGTGCCAGCAGTTTAGAGGGGGCCGAAGAGACCCAGTACTTC CASSLEGAEETQYF
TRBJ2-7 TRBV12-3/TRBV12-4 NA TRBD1 TGTGCCAGCAGTCATACAGGGGCCTACGAGCAGTACTTC CASSHTGAYEQYF
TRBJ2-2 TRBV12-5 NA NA TGTGCTAGTGGTTTTTATATCGGTAGCGGGGAGCTGTTTTTT CASGFYIGSGELFF
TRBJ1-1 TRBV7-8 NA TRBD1 TGTGCCAGCAGCTTAGGCCAGGGGGATCGGGAAGCTTTCTTT CASSLGQGDREAFF
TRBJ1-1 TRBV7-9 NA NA TGTGCCAGCAGCGCCGTGGTCTCGGCTGAAGCTTTCTTT CASSAVVSAEAFF
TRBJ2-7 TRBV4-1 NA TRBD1 TGCGCCAGCAGCCCCCAGGGACAGAATTCCTACGAGCAGTACTTC CASSPQGQNSYEQYF
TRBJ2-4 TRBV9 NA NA TGTGCCAGCAGCGTAGGACAGGAAAACATTCAGTACTTC CASSVGQENIQYF
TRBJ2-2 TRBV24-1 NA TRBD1 TGTGCCACCCGACAGGGGAACACCGGGGAGCTGTTTTTT CATRQGNTGELFF
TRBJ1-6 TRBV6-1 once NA TGTGCCAGCAGTGACCTTAGGAGCTCCTATAATTCACCCCTCCACTTT CASSDLRSSYNSPLHF
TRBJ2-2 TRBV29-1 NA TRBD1 TGCAGCGCTAAGACAGGGCCCACCGGGGAGCTGTTTTTT CSAKTGPTGELFF
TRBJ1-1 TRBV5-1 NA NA TGCGCCAGCAGACCAAACAGGGAAGGGACTGAAGCTTTCTTT CASRPNREGTEAFF
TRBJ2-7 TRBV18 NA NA TGTGCCAGCTCAGAGGGTCTCGAGCAGTACTTC CASSEGLEQYF
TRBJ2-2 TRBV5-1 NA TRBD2 TGCGCCAGCAGCTCGCGGGGGGGCAACACCGGGGAGCTGTTTTTT CASSSRGGNTGELFF
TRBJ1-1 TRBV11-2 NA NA TGTGCCAGCAGCTTAGGGGTGGGGACACGGCCCTTCTTT CASSLGVGTRPFF
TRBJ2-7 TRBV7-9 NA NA TGTGCCAGCAGCTTGGGTTTTCGGGGACGGGGGACCTACGAGCAGTACTTC CASSLGFRGRGTYEQYF
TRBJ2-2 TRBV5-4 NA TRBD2 TGTGCCAGCAGCCGGCAGCGGGGGGACACCGGGGAGCTGTTTTTT CASSRQRGDTGELFF
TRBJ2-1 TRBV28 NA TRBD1 TGTGCCAGCAGATCCCTTAGTACCTTGACAGGGTACAATGAGCAGTTCTTC CASRSLSTLTGYNEQFF
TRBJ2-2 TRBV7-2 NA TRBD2 TGTGCCAGCAGCTTAGCATGGGTCCAGGCGGGGGCCGGGGAGCTGTTTTTT CASSLAWVQAGAGELFF
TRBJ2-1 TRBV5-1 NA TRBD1 TGCGCCAGCAGCGGGGGACAGCCAGACAATGAGCAGTTCTTC CASSGGQPDNEQFF
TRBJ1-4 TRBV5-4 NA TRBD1 TGTGCCAGCAGCTTGGGTCCAATATTAACAGGGGGAGTTAGAGAAAAACTGTTTTTT CASSLGPILTGGVREKLFF
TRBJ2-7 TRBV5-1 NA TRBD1 TGCGCCAGCAGCTCGGGCGGGACAGGCTTCTCCTACGAGCAGTACTTC CASSSGGTGFSYEQYF
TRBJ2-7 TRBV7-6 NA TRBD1 TGTGCCAGCAGCTTATTCCCCGGGACAGGGGGTAACGAGCAGTACTTC CASSLFPGTGGNEQYF
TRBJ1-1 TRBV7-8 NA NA TGTGCCAGCAGCCGAAAGGCAGGGAACACTGAAGCTTTCTTT CASSRKAGNTEAFF
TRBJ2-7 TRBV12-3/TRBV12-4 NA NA TGTGCCAGCACACGGATGGGGGGTTACGAGCAGTACTTC CASTRMGGYEQYF
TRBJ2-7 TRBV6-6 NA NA TGTGCCAGCACTCCCAGGGTCAGCTCCTACGAGCAGTACTTC CASTPRVSSYEQYF
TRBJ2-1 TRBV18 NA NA TGTGCCAGCTCACCACCTCCGTTATACAATGAGCAGTTCTTC CASSPPPLYNEQFF
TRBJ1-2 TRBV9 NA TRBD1 TGTGCCAGCAGCGCCGGGACAGGGGGATTCTATGGCTACACCTTC CASSAGTGGFYGYTF
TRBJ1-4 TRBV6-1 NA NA TGTGCCAGCAGTGACGCGTATCGGAGAACGATGAAAAAACTGTTTTTT CASSDAYRRTMKKLFF
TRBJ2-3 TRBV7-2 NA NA TGTGCCAGCTTTACTAGTATGGCAGATACGCAGTATTTT CASFTSMADTQYF
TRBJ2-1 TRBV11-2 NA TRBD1 TGTGCCAGCAGCTTACGGACAGGCACCAACAATGAGCAGTTCTTC CASSLRTGTNNEQFF
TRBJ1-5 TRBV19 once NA TGTGCCAGTACCTTGGACAGATTCAATCAGCCCCAGCATTTT CASTLDRFNQPQHF
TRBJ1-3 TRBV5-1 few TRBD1 TGCGCCAGCCGACAGGGGCCGGACTCTGGAAACACCATATATTTT CASRQGPDSGNTIYF
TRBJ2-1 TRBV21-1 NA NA TGTGCCGGTCGCCCCAGGGGAGACTACAATGAGCAGTTCTTC CAGRPRGDYNEQFF
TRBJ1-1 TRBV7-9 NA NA TGTGCCAGCAGCTTAGATAGTCATCAGGGGACTGAAGCTTTCTTT CASSLDSHQGTEAFF
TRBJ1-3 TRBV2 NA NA TGTGCCAGCAGTGAACAGGTTACGGGAAACACCATATATTTT CASSEQVTGNTIYF
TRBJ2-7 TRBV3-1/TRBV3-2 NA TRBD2 TGTGCCAGCAGCGCCCGGACTAGCTCGACCTACGAGCAGTACTTC CASSARTSSTYEQYF
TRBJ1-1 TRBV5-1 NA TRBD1 TGCGCCAGCAGCCCCGGACAGGGTTTGAACACTGAAGCTTTCTTT CASSPGQGLNTEAFF